The 24 T cell receptor beta chains in this list originate from one sample, sequenced in a study of technical replicates of blood from a few donors. TCRdb's table, derived via immunoSEQ multiplex PCR, lists solely in-frame clones and lacks some. The data contain under 100,000 clones, approximately 94% of them singletons. The sequencing input was T cells isolated from PBMCs. The receptor set was obtained from a human donor in good health.

The chain couples TRBV7-6 to TRBJ2-3; D remains unclear. This CDR3 has 13 amino acids. V lost 4 bases and J 4 bases, leaving 9 bases between the germline ends. Germline V gene lookup returns CDR1 SGHVS and CDR2 FNYEAQ. The CDR3 protein is CASSSTKPDTQYF. The CDR3 DNA sequence: TGTGCCAGCAGCTCCACGAAGCCAGATACGCAGTATTTT.

The rearrangement joins TRBV7-9 to TRBJ2-3; 8 bases match TRBD1. The germline gives CDR1 SEHNR, CDR2 FQNEAQ (reference sequence). The CDR3 is made up of 15 amino acids. Unmatched junction bases numbered 6, after V lost 5 bases and J lost 2 bases. CDR3 sequence (DNA): TGTGCCAGCAGCCAGCAGGGGGCAGCCACAGATACGCAGTATTTT. This codes for CASSQQGAATDTQYF.

This clone has just a few counts. The DNA for the CDR3 is TGTGCCAAGATGGCCGATGAGCAGTTCTTC. Translation: CAKMADEQFF. The V gene is TRBV19, the J gene TRBJ2-1; unclear D gene. Germline V lookup: CDR1 LNHDA, CDR2 SQIVND (reference sequence). The CDR3 consists of 10 residues. Trimming pared 10 bases from V and 8 bases from J, leaving 9 bases between.

The CDR3 is CASSPRPPGQETNEKLFF. DNA for the CDR3: TGTGCCAGCAGCCCGAGGCCCCCTGGACAGGAAACTAATGAAAAACTGTTTTTT. The gene calls are TRBV4-2 and TRBJ1-4, with 7 bases fitting TRBD1. This CDR3 has 18 residues. Germline CDR1 and CDR2: LGHNA and YNFKEQ. Trimming took 4 bases from V and 1 from J; bases not matched to a gene: 12.

For the CDR3, the DNA is TGTGCCAGCAGTCCAGGGGGCTCGGGGGTGGATGAGCAGTTCTTC. Amino acid sequence: CASSPGGSGVDEQFF. The rearrangement joins TRBV28 to TRBJ2-1; 8 bases align to TRBD1. V gave up 5 bases and J gave up 8 bases; unmatched junction bases: 11. The CDR3 covers 15 residues. Germline assignment: CDR1 MDHEN and CDR2 SYDVKM.

V gene TRBV6-6 combines with J gene TRBJ1-5; D gene unclear. Trimming stripped 4 bases from V and 9 bases from J, with 7 bases between. The CDR3 is made up of 11 amino acids. Germline lookup yields CDR1 MNHNY and CDR2 SVGAGI (reference sequence). The CDR3 DNA follows: TGTGCCAGCAGTTTGTCCGGGCCCCAGCATTTT. Its protein product is CASSLSGPQHF.

This clone was seen just once. The chain combines TRBV4-1 with TRBJ2-7; 9 nucleotides agree with TRBD1. The CDR3 length is 15 residues. Per germline, CDR1 MGHRA and CDR2 YSYEKL. V dropped 4 bases and J dropped 3; count of bases not matched to a gene: 7. CDR3 sequence (DNA): TGCGCCAGCAGCCGGGGACAGGGATCAAACTACGAGCAGTACTTC. Translation gives CASSRGQGSNYEQYF.

The chain combines TRBV28 with TRBJ2-7; 8 bases agree with TRBD1. The CDR3 has 15 amino acids. Unmatched junction bases numbered 6, after V lost 3 bases and J lost 2 bases. Germline V gene data show CDR1 as MDHEN and CDR2 as SYDVKM. Here the CDR3 reads CASSLTGVFPYEQYF. The CDR3 DNA reads as TGTGCCAGCAGTTTGACAGGGGTTTTTCCCTACGAGCAGTACTTC.

V and J are TRBV5-6 and TRBJ1-2, with D hard to call. The ends were cut back, 2 bases at V and 7 bases at J, with 15 bases in the middle. The germline V gene encodes CDR1 SGHDT and CDR2 YYEEEE. CDR3 length: 14 amino acids. CDR3 in amino acids: CASSLFAGTPGYTF. In nucleotides, the CDR3 is TGTGCCAGCAGCTTATTCGCAGGTACCCCTGGCTACACCTTC.

This clone came up once. The chain carries TRBV19 and TRBJ2-1, with D possibly TRBD2 on 6 matching bases. Trimming took off 7 bases at V and 0 bases at J, with 13 bases between the two ends. This CDR3 comprises 15 residues. The germline CDR1 and CDR2 sequences are LNHDA and SQIVND (reference sequence). As DNA, the CDR3 is TGTGCCAGTACCAGCGGGCAAGGCTCCTACAATGAGCAGTTCTTC. This codes for CASTSGQGSYNEQFF.

This chain connects TRBV5-1 to TRBJ1-5; D not certain. The CDR3 covers 14 residues. From germline, CDR1 is SGHRS and CDR2 YFSETQ. Trimming left V 0 bases short and J 5 bases short, with 9 bases between. The CDR3 DNA reads TGCGCCAGCAGCTTGGCTGGGGAGGATCAGCCCCAGCATTTT. This codes for CASSLAGEDQPQHF. Filled out from reference TRBV5-1 and TRBJ1-5, the complete variable domain reads KAGVTQTPRYLIKTRGQQVTLSCSPISGHRSVSWYQQTPGQGLQFLFEYFSETQRNKGNFPGRFSGRQFSNSRSEMNVSTLELGDSALYLCASSLAGEDQPQHFGDGTRLSIL.

The V and J genes are TRBV11-3 and TRBJ2-7; 8 nucleotides match TRBD1. With 3 bases clipped from V and 6 bases from J, the junction kept 7 bases outside the gene matches. In germline, CDR1 is SGHNT, CDR2 YENEEA. The CDR3 has 14 residues. CDR3 in amino acids: CASSFGQGGSEQYF. As DNA, the CDR3 is TGTGCCAGCAGCTTCGGACAGGGTGGGTCCGAGCAGTACTTC.

This chain connects TRBV11-2 to TRBJ2-1, with TRBD2 matching 7 bases. Germline V gives CDR1 SGHAT, CDR2 FQNNGV. The CDR3 covers 17 residues. The V segment lost 4 bases and the J segment 7 bases; nucleotides outside the gene matches: 16. The CDR3 loop is CASSSTSGAGAGNEQFF. Here the CDR3 DNA reads TGTGCCAGCAGCTCCACTTCCGGGGCGGGAGCGGGAAATGAGCAGTTCTTC.

This chain joins TRBV27 and TRBJ2-7; 8 nucleotides agree with TRBD2. CDR3 size: 14 residues. Per the germline V gene, CDR1 is MNHEY and CDR2 is SMNVEV (reference sequence). The ends lost 3 bases at V and 2 bases at J; junction bases unmatched: 3. The chain's CDR3 is CASSFGRAAYEQYF. CDR3 DNA: TGTGCCAGCAGTTTCGGGAGGGCGGCCTACGAGCAGTACTTC.

The chain couples TRBV5-8 to TRBJ1-1, with 10 positions matching TRBD1. Looked up from germline, CDR1 is SGHTS and CDR2 is YDEGEE. The trim removed 3 bases at V and 4 bases at J, leaving 3 bases unmatched. There are 14 residues in the CDR3. The CDR3, as DNA: TGTGCCAGCAGCTCGGACAGGGGGTTCACTGAAGCTTTCTTT. This gives the protein CASSSDRGFTEAFF.

In this sample, this clone turned up once. The V gene is TRBV2, the J gene TRBJ1-5, with D uncertain. The germline V gene encodes CDR1 SNHLY and CDR2 FYNNEI. The germline V and J ends were trimmed by 7 bases and 4 bases, with 17 bases remaining between them. The CDR3 runs to 15 residues. CDR3 region: CASTQKRVSNQPQHF. The CDR3 nucleotides are TGTGCCAGCACGCAAAAAAGAGTGTCAAATCAGCCCCAGCATTTT.

This sequence joins TRBV21-1 and TRBJ2-7; the DNA was not used to check the table's D call, TRBD1. TRBV21-1 is annotated as a pseudogene. The CDR3 contains 17 residues. CDR3 amino acids: CASSPAMEGARIYEQYF. CDR3 coding DNA: TGTGCCAGCAGCCCAGCGATGGAGGGGGCTCGGATTTACGAGCAGTACTTC.

The J gene is TRBJ1-2, the V gene TRBV11-3; D ambiguous. V was cut by 6 bases and J by 3 bases, with 11 bases left in between. The CDR3 has 13 residues. CDR1 and CDR2 from the germline V gene are SGHNT and YENEEA. CDR3: CASSSGPDYGYTF. DNA for the CDR3: TGTGCCAGCAGTAGCGGGCCCGACTATGGCTACACCTTC.

The chain has TRBV7-9 and TRBJ2-1; 16 bases match TRBD2. Germline CDR1 SEHNR, CDR2 FQNEAQ (reference sequence). The junction had 6 bases not matched to a gene; V was cut back by 3 bases and J by 1 base. The CDR3 loop spans 19 amino acids. CDR3 amino acids: CASSFAGTSGRESYNEQFF. The CDR3 nucleotides read TGTGCCAGCAGCTTCGCCGGGACTAGCGGGAGGGAGTCCTACAATGAGCAGTTCTTC.

This clone was detected a few times. The chain joins TRBV27 to TRBJ1-1, with 7 positions matching TRBD1. The CDR3 runs to 16 residues. From germline, CDR1 is MNHEY and CDR2 SMNVEV (reference sequence). V was clipped by 3 bases and J by 3 bases; unmatched bases: 10. CDR3 residues: CASSFRAGGTYTEAFF. The CDR3 DNA follows: TGTGCCAGCAGTTTTAGGGCAGGGGGGACGTACACTGAAGCTTTCTTT.

In this sample, this clone turned up once. The chain joins TRBV5-4 to TRBJ1-2; 7 bases match TRBD1. Trimming removed 5 bases from V and 4 bases from J; junction bases left unmatched: 17. The CDR3 has 17 amino acids. Germline V gene data show CDR1 as SGHNT and CDR2 as YYREEE (reference sequence). The chain's CDR3 is CASRGSSNRGGSYGYTF. The CDR3 DNA sequence: TGTGCCAGCAGGGGGTCATCAAACAGGGGAGGCAGCTATGGCTACACCTTC.

This clone was picked up one time. The chain couples TRBV6-4 to TRBJ2-1; TRBD1 matches 8 bases. Germline loops: CDR1 MRHNA, CDR2 SNTAGT. The CDR3 extends over 15 amino acids. V dropped 2 bases and J dropped 7; count of bases not matched to a gene: 7. CDR3 coding DNA: TGTGCCAGCAGTGACGTTCAGGGGGCTGGTAATGAGCAGTTCTTC. This codes for CASSDVQGAGNEQFF.

The V gene is TRBV27, the J gene TRBJ2-7; 15 bases align to TRBD2. The ends lost 6 bases at V and 4 bases at J; junction bases unmatched: 4. The CDR3 runs to 15 residues. CDR1 and CDR2 (germline): MNHEY, SMNVEV (reference sequence). The chain's CDR3 is CASSPGTSGRYEQYF. The CDR3 DNA reads as TGTGCCAGCAGCCCTGGGACTAGCGGGAGGTACGAGCAGTACTTC.

The chain couples TRBV12-5 to TRBJ1-1; tentatively, D is TRBD1 (5 bases). The CDR3 is 13 residues long. Germline CDR1 is LGHNT and CDR2 is FRNRAP. V lost 7 bases and J 5 bases, leaving 14 bases between the germline ends. The CDR3 protein is CASAWGGETEAFF. The CDR3 DNA follows: TGTGCTAGTGCCTGGGGGGGGGAGACTGAAGCTTTCTTT.